This T cell receptor (beta chain) was recovered during a study of blood T cell repertoires in COVID-19. Profiling relied on immunoSEQ multiplex PCR, and the TCRdb table lists in-frame clones only, not all of them. The sample has 200,000 to 250,000 clones, 75% to 95% seen once. V was pared by 0 bases and J by 14 bases, with 16 bases between. Per germline, CDR1 SGHAT and CDR2 FQNNGV. This CDR3 region has 13 residues. This sequence originates from a woman between 18 and 29 years old who had recovered from COVID-19. The rearrangement joins TRBV11-2 to TRBJ1-2, with D tentatively TRBD1 (5 bases). Sequenced material: PBMCs or T cells enriched from blood (not recorded which). CDR3 region: CASSLDREAPGTF. The CDR3 DNA sequence: TGTGCCAGCAGCTTAGATCGGGAGGCCCCAGGGACCTTC.